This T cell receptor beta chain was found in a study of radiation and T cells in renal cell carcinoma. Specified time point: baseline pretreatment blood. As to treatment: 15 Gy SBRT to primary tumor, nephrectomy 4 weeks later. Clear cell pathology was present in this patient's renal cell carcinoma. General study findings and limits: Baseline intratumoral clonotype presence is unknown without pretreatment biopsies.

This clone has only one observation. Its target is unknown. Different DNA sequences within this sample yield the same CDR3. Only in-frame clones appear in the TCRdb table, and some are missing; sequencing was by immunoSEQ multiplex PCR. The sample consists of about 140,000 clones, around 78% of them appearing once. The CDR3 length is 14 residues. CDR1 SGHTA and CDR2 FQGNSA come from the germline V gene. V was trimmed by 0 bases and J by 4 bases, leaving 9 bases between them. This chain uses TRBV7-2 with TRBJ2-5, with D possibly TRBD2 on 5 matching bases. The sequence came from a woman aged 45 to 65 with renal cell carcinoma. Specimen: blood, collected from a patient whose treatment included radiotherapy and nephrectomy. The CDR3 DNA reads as TGTGCCAGCAGCTTAGCGGGAGCAGGAGAGACCCAGTACTTC. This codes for CASSLAGAGETQYF.